The rows below give T cell receptor beta chains drawn from one sample of a study of shared clonotypes between healthy human individuals. This table comes from immunoSEQ multiplex PCR, and its TCRdb copy is limited to in-frame clones, with some not included. The table has around 2.5 million clones, roughly 93% seen once; the top ten hold 0.35% to 0.45%. Sample: naive CD4+ T cells from PBMCs. The receptors come from a man younger than 35 in good health. Some clones in this sample may be carry-over from other donors' samples. The CDR3 runs from the conserved cysteine through the conserved F or W. Fields, in order: CDR3 protein, V gene.

CASSSQGTGHGYTF | TRBV7-2
CASSFSSSGRRGWEQFF | TRBV27
CASLDGLAGGPSGTGELFF | TRBV19
CASSMGDNQPQHF | TRBV19
CASSRLTGELFF | TRBV6-5
CAIRSLAASTDTQYF | TRBV10-3
CASSSLRVSGNTIYF | TRBV11-2
CASSLSTEWRLNTIYF | TRBV19
CAPRVGQGSYEQYF | TRBV6-1
CASSAPGTGYEQYF | TRBV18
CASSYSPGTVNTEAFF | TRBV6-5
CASSLGSRGGADTQYF | TRBV5-4
CASSLFPPGTGGVSGANVLTF | TRBV27
CASSLSRTSGSYEQYF | TRBV21-1
CSVTDRTEGEQYF | TRBV29-1
CASSFTGGNQPQHF | TRBV5-5
CASSLAASGTYNEQFF | TRBV5-1
CASSQSGTKQETQYF | TRBV4-2
CASSERDLSPDTQYF | TRBV10-1
CASSPLNEKLFF | TRBV28
CASSLAWTRYF | TRBV5-8
CASSVNRDPWTEQFF | TRBV6-1
CATSIEVGGGAEQFF | TRBV15